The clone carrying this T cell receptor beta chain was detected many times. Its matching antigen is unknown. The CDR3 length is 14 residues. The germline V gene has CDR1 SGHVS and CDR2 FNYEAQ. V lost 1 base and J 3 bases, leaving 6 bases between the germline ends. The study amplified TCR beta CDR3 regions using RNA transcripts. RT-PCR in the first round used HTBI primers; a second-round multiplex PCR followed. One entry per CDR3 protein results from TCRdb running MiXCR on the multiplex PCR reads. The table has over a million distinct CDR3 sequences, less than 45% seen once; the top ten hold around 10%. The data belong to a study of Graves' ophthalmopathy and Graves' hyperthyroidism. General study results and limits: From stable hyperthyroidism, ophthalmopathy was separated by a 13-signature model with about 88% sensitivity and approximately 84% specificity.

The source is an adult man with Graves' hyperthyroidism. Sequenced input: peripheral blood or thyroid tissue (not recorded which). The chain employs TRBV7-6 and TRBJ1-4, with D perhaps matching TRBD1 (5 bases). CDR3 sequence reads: CASSLGGANEKLFF. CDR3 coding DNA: TGTGCCAGCAGCTTAGGGGGGGCTAATGAAAAACTGTTTTTT.